What follows are 7 T cell receptor beta chains derived from one specimen sequenced in a study of shared clonotypes between healthy human individuals. TCRdb's table, derived via immunoSEQ multiplex PCR, lists solely in-frame clones and lacks some. This table holds 2.3 million or so clones, 85% to 95% found once. Sequenced: naive CD4+ T cells from PBMCs. The sample's subset: CD45RA+ positively selected. Receptors were obtained from a young man in good health. Some clones in this sample may be carry-over from other donors' samples.

The V and J genes are TRBV7-9 and TRBJ2-1, with 8 bases identical to TRBD2. Germline V CDR1 and CDR2: SEHNR, FQNEAQ (reference sequence). The V segment lost 5 bases and the J segment 9 bases; nucleotides outside the gene matches: 6. The CDR3 spans 13 residues. Here the CDR3 reads CASSPRREAEQFF. The CDR3 DNA reads as TGTGCCAGCAGCCCCCGGCGGGAGGCTGAGCAGTTCTTC.

V gene TRBV5-1 combines with J gene TRBJ1-1; the match to TRBD1 covers 8 bases. Unmatched junction bases numbered 9, after V lost 4 bases and J lost 4 bases. This CDR3 contains 15 residues. CDR1 is SGHRS, CDR2 YFSETQ, per germline. In DNA form, the CDR3 reads TGCGCCAGCAGCGTGCAGGGGGCGCGGGGCACTGAAGCTTTCTTT. Its translation is CASSVQGARGTEAFF.

The chain couples TRBV20-1 to TRBJ1-1; 7 positions agree with TRBD1. CDR1 is DFQATT and CDR2 is SNEGSKA in the germline V gene (reference sequence). The CDR3 covers 11 residues. V lost 3 bases to trimming and J lost 11 bases; unmatched junction nucleotides: 6. CDR3 amino acids: CSASVTGRAFF. CDR3 bases: TGCAGTGCTAGCGTGACAGGGCGGGCTTTCTTT.

V usage is TRBV6-1 and J usage is TRBJ2-2; D ambiguous. The CDR3 is 14 residues long. Germline V gives CDR1 MNHNS, CDR2 SASEGT. V lost 6 bases and J 4 bases, leaving 12 bases between the germline ends. The CDR3 protein is CASRFASGTGELFF. The CDR3 nucleotides are TGTGCCAGCAGGTTTGCTTCCGGCACCGGGGAGCTGTTTTTT.

The gene calls are TRBV7-3 and TRBJ2-7; 7 positions match TRBD2. V shed 2 bases, J shed 4 bases, and the junction held 8 bases outside the gene matches. The CDR3 is 15 residues long. CDR1 and CDR2 from the germline V gene are SGHTA and FQGTGA. The CDR3 nucleotides are TGTGCCAGCAGCTTAGGGGCTAGCGGAATTTACGAGCAGTACTTC. Protein product: CASSLGASGIYEQYF.

Note on this clone: Other DNA sequences within the sample encode an identical CDR3. The chain couples TRBV25-1 to TRBJ1-2; maybe TRBD1 (5 bases). CDR3 length: 13 residues. Trimming removed 3 bases from V and 5 bases from J, with 10 bases in between. The germline gives CDR1 MGHDK, CDR2 SYGVNS. Written as DNA, the CDR3 is TGTGCCAGCAGTGAGGGGGGGTTGTATGGCTACACCTTC. Protein: CASSEGGLYGYTF.

This chain uses TRBV18 with TRBJ2-7; D perhaps matches TRBD2 (6 bases). In germline, CDR1 is KGHSH, CDR2 LQKENI. The V and J ends lost 6 bases and 3 bases respectively, with 15 bases between them. The CDR3 spans 14 residues. CDR3 protein: CASSSGTLNYEQYF. CDR3 coding DNA: TGTGCCAGCTCCTCCGGGACTCTAAACTACGAGCAGTACTTC.